This T cell receptor (beta chain) was recorded in a study of T cells in Graves' hyperthyroidism and ophthalmopathy. Authors of the study amplified TCR beta CDR3 regions from RNA transcripts. Using the HTBI primer set, a first-round RT-PCR was run on the TCR CDR3. Via MiXCR, TCRdb re-called the multiplex PCR reads, giving one row per CDR3 protein. The table has over 300,000 distinct CDR3 sequences, about 15% seen once. This clonotype was detected once. This sequence may be a read error, since a much larger clone differs from it by one base. Newly diagnosed hyperthyroidism patients aged 18 to 65 years had disease lasting under 2 months. From 10 ml of fresh peripheral blood, PBMCs were isolated. The CDR3 is 16 amino acids. V trimming: 2 bases; J trimming: 3 bases; junction bases outside the gene matches: 6. The V gene's germline CDR1 is SGHAT and CDR2 FQNNGV.

The chain combines TRBV11-2 with TRBJ1-1, with 10 bases identical to TRBD1. This clonotype was sampled from a woman in her sixties or seventies with Graves' hyperthyroidism. Sequenced material: blood. CDR3 region: CASSLRQGAGDTEAFF. The DNA for the CDR3 is TGTGCCAGCAGCTTACGACAGGGGGCGGGGGACACTGAAGCTTTCTTT.